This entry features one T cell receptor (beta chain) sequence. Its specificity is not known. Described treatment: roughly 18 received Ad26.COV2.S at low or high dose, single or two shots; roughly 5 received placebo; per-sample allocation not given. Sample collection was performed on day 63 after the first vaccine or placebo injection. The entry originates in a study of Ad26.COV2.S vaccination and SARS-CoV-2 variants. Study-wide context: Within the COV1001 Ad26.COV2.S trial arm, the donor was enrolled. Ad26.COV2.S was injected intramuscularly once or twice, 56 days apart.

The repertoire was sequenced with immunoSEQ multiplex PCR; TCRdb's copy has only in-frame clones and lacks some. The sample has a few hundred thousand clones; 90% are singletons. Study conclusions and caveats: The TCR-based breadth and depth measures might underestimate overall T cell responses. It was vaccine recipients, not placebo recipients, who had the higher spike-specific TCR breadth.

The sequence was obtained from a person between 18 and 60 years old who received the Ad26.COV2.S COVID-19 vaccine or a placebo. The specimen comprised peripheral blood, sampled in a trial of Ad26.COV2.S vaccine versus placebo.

Written as DNA, the CDR3 is TGTGCCAGCAGGAGAGCGGGAGCCTACGAGCAGTACTTC. As protein: CASRRAGAYEQYF. The rearrangement uses TRBV11-2 and TRBJ2-7; the match to TRBD2 covers 8 bases. The V gene end was trimmed by 6 bases and the J gene end by 2 bases; junction bases not matched to a gene: 3. The germline V gene has CDR1 SGHAT and CDR2 FQNNGV. The CDR3 is 13 amino acids.